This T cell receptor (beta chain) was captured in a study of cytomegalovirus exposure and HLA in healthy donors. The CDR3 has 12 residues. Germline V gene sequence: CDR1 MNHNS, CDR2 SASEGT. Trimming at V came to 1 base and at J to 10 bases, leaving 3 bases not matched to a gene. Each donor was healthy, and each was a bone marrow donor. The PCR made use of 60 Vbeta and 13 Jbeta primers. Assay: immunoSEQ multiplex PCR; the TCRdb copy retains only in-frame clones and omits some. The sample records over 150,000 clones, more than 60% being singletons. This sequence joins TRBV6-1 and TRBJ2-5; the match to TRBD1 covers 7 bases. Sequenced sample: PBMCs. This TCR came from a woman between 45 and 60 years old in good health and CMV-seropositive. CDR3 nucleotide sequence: TGTGCCAGCAGTGAAGGCGACAGGGTCCAGTACTTC. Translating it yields CASSEGDRVQYF.